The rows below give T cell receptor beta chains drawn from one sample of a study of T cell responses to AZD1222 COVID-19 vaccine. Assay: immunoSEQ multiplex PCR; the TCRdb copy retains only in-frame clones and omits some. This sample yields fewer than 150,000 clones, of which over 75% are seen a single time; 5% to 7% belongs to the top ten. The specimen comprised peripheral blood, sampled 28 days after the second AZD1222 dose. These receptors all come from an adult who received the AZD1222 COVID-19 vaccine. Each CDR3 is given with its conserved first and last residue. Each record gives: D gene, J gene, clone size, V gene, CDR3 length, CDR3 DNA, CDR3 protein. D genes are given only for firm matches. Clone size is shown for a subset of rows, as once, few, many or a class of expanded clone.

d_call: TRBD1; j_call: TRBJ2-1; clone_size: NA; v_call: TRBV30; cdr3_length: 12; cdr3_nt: TGTGCCTGGACAAGACAGGGCGATGAGCAGTTCTTC; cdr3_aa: CAWTRQGDEQFF
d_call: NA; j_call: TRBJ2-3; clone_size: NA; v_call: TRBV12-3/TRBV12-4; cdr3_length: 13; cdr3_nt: TGTGCCAGCAGTAAGGGGACCACAGATACGCAGTATTTT; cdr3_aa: CASSKGTTDTQYF
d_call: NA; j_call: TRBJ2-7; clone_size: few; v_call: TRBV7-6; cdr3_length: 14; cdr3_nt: TGTGCCAGCAGCCTTCAGACGGTGACAGACGAGCAGTACTTC; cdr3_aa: CASSLQTVTDEQYF
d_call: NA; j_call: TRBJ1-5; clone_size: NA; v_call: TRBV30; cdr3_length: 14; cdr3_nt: TGTGCCTGGAGTCTCCTTGGCTTAAATCAGCCCCAGCATTTT; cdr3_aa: CAWSLLGLNQPQHF
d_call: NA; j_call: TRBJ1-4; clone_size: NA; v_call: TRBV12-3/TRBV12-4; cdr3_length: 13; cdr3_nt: TGTGCCAGCAGTTGGGGATCAAATGAAAAACTGTTTTTT; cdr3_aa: CASSWGSNEKLFF
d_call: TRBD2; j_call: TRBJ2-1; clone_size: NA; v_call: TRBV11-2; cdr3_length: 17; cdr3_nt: TGTGCCAGCAGCCGTTGGAGGGGTAGCGGGAGTTACAATGAGCAGTTCTTC; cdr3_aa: CASSRWRGSGSYNEQFF
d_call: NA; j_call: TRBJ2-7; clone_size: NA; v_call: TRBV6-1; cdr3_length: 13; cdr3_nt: TGTGCCAGCAGTGAGGGTAGGTTCTACGAGCAGTACTTC; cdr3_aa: CASSEGRFYEQYF
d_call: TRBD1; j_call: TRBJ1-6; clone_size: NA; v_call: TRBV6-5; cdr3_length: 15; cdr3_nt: TGTGCCAGCAGTTACCCCAGGGGGGGGAATTCACCCCTCCACTTT; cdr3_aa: CASSYPRGGNSPLHF
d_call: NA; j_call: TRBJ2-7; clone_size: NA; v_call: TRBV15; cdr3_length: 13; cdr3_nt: TGTGCCACCAGCAGAGACAGGCGCTACGAGCAGTACTTC; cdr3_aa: CATSRDRRYEQYF
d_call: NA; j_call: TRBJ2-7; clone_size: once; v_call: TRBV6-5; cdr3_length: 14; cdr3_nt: TGTGCCAGCAGTTACAGGGGGACTTCACGCGAGCAGTACTTC; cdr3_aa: CASSYRGTSREQYF
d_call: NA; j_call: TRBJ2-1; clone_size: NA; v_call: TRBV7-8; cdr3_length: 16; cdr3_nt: TGTGCCAGCAGCTTACTTGTCGGGATTCTGTACAATGAGCAGTTCTTC; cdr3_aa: CASSLLVGILYNEQFF
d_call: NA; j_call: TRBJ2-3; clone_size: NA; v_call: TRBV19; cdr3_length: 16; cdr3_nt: TGTGCCAGTAGTATAGGGCGGGGAAGAGATTTGGATACGCAGTATTTT; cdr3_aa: CASSIGRGRDLDTQYF
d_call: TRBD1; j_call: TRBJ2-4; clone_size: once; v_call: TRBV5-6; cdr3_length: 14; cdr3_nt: TGTGCCAGCAGCCAGGGACAGGGATCAAACATTCAGTACTTC; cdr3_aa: CASSQGQGSNIQYF
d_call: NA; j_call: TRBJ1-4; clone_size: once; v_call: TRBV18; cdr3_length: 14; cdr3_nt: TGTGCCAGCTCACCACGAGGGGGTAATGAAAAACTGTTTTTT; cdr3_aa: CASSPRGGNEKLFF
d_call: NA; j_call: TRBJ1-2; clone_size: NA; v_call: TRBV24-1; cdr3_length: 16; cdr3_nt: TGTGCCACCAGTGACCCGAGCGGGGCGGACGTCTATGGCTACACCTTC; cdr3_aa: CATSDPSGADVYGYTF
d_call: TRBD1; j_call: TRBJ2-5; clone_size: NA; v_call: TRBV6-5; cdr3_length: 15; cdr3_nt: TGTGCCAGCAGTTTCCGGACAGGGGCAGTGGAGACCCAGTACTTC; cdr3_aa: CASSFRTGAVETQYF
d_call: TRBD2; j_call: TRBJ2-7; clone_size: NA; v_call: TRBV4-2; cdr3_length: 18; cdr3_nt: TGTGCCAGCAGCCAAGATCTGGTTTCGCAGGGAGGGGATTACGAGCAGTACTTC; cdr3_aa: CASSQDLVSQGGDYEQYF
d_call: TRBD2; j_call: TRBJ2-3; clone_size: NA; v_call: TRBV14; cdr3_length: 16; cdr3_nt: TGTGCCAGCAGCCAAAGACTAGCGGGAGGGTTAGATACGCAGTATTTT; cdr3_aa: CASSQRLAGGLDTQYF
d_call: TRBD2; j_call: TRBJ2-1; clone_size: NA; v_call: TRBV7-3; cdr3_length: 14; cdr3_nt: TGTGCCAGCAGCTTAAGCGGGACTAACAATGAGCAGTTCTTC; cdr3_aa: CASSLSGTNNEQFF
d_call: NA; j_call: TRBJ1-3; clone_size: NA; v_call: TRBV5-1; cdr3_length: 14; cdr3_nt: TGCGCCAGCAGCTTGGAAGGGGTTGGAAACACCATATATTTT; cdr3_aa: CASSLEGVGNTIYF
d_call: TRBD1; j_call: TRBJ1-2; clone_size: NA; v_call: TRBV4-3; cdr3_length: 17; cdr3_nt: TGCGCCAGCAGCCAAGATCGGGGACAGGGACTAAACTATGGCTACACCTTC; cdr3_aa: CASSQDRGQGLNYGYTF
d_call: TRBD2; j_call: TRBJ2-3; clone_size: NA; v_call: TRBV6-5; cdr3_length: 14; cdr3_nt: TGTGCCAGCATCCCCGACAGGGCGGGAGGGACGCAGTATTTT; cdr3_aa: CASIPDRAGGTQYF
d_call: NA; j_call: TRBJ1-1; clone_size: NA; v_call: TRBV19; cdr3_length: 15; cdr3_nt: TGTGCCAGTAGTATCGGGAGTGGTGGGAACACTGAAGCTTTCTTT; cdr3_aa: CASSIGSGGNTEAFF
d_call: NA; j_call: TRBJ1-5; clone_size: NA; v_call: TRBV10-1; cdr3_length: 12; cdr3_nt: TGCGCCAGCAGTGACGGGCATCAGCCCCAGCATTTT; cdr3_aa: CASSDGHQPQHF
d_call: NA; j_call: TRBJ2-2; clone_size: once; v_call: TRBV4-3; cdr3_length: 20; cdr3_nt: TGCGCCAGCAGCCAAGATGGTCTCTTCGGGACCGTGGGACACACCGGGGAGCTGTTTTTT; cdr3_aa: CASSQDGLFGTVGHTGELFF
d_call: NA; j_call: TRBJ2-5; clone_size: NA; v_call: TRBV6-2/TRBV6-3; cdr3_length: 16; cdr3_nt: TGTGCCAGCAGTTACTCGAGACAGACACACCAAGAGACCCAGTACTTC; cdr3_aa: CASSYSRQTHQETQYF
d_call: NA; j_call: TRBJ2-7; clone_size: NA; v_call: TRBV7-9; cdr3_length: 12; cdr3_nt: TGTGCCAGCAGCTACGGTCCTTACGAGCAGTACTTC; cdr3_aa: CASSYGPYEQYF
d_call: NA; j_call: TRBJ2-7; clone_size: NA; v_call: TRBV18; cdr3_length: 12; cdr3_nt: TGTGCCAGCTCAGGGGACTCCTACGAGCAGTACTTC; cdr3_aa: CASSGDSYEQYF
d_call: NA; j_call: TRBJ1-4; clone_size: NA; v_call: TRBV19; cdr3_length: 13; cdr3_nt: TGTGCCAGTAGTATGCGGCCTAATGAAAAACTGTTTTTT; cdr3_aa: CASSMRPNEKLFF
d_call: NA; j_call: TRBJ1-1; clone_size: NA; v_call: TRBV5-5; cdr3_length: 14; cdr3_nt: TGTGCCAGCAGCTTGGACAGGGCGAACACTGAAGCTTTCTTT; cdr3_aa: CASSLDRANTEAFF
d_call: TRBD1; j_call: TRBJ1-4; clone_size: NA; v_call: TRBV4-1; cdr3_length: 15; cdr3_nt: TGCGCCAGCAGCCAAACGGACAGGGAGGATGAAAAACTGTTTTTT; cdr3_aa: CASSQTDREDEKLFF
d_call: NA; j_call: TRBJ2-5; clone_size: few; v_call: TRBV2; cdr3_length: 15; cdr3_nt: TGTGCCAGCAGTGATCAGAACTCGCGTTGGGAGACCCAGTACTTC; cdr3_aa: CASSDQNSRWETQYF
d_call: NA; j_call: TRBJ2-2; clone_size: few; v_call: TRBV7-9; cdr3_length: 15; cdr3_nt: TGTGCCAGCAATCCTAGGGGCCGCCCGGGCGGGGAGCTGTTTTTT; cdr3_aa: CASNPRGRPGGELFF
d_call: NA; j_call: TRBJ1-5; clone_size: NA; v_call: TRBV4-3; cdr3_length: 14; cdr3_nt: TGCGCCAGCAGCCAAGAACAGGGAAATCAGCCCCAGCATTTT; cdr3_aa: CASSQEQGNQPQHF
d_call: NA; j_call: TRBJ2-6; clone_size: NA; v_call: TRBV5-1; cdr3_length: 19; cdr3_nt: TGCGCCAGCAGCTCGGAGGGGGCAGAGGGGTTCTCTGGGGCCAACGTCCTGACTTTC; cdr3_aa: CASSSEGAEGFSGANVLTF
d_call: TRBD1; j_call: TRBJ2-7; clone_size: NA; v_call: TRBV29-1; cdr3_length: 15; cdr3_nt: TGCAGCGTTGTAAGTAGGGACAGGCAATTCTACGAGCAGTACTTC; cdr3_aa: CSVVSRDRQFYEQYF
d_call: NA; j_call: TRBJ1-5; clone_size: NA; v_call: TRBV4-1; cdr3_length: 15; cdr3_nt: TGCGCCAGCAGCCAAGGGCAGTATAGCAATCAGCCCCAGCATTTT; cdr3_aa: CASSQGQYSNQPQHF
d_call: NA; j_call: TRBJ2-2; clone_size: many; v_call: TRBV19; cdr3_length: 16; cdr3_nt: TGTGCCAGTAGTAGGTTACTAGGAGGGGACACCGGGGAGCTGTTTTTT; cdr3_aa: CASSRLLGGDTGELFF
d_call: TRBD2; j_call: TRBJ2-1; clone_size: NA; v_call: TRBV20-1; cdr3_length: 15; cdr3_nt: TGCAGTGCTAGTTGGAACGGGAGGGCCTACAATGAGCAGTTCTTC; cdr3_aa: CSASWNGRAYNEQFF
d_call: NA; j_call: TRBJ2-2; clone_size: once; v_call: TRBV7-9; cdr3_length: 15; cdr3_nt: TGTGCCAGCAGCCAACTGGTGGGGGCCACCGGGGAGCTGTTTTTT; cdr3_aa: CASSQLVGATGELFF
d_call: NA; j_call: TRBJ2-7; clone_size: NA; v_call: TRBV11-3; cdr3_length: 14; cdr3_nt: TGTGCCAGCAGCCGGGGACATAGCTCCTACGAGCAGTACTTC; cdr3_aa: CASSRGHSSYEQYF
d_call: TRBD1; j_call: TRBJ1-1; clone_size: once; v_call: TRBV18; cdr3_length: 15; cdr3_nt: TGTGCCAGCTCACCCCAGGGGGAGTCGGTCTCAAGAGCTTTCTTT; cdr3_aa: CASSPQGESVSRAFF
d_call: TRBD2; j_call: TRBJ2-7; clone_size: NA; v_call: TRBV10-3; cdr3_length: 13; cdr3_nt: TGTGCCATCAGGGGTAGCGGGCGCGACGAGCAGTACTTC; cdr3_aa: CAIRGSGRDEQYF
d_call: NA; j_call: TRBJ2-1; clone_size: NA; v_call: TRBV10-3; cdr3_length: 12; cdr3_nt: TGTGCCATCAGCGACTGGTACAATGAGCAGTTCTTC; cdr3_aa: CAISDWYNEQFF
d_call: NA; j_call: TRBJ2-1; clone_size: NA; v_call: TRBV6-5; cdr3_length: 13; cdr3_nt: TGTGCCAGCAGAAAAAGGGGGTCCAATGAGCAGTTCTTC; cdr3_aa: CASRKRGSNEQFF
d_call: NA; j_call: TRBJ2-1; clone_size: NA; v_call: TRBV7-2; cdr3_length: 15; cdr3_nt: TGTGCCAGCAGCTTACGCGGTAACTCCTACAATGAGCAGTTCTTC; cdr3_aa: CASSLRGNSYNEQFF
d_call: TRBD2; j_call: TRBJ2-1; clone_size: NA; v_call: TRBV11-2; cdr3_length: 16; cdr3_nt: TGTGCCAGCAGCTTAGACTCTAGCGGGGGTGCGAGGGAGCAGTTCTTC; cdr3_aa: CASSLDSSGGAREQFF
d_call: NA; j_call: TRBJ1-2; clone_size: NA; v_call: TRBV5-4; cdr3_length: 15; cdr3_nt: TGTGCCAGCAGCTTGCGGGACATACAAGGGGGTGGCTACACCTTC; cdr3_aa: CASSLRDIQGGGYTF
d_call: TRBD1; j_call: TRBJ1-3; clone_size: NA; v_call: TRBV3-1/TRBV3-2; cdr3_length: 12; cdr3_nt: TGTGCCAGCAGCCTACAGGGGGGCACCATATATTTT; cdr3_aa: CASSLQGGTIYF
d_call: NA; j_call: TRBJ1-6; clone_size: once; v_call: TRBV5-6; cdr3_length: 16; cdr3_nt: TGTGCCAGCAACCACCGGGCACCGATTGAATCTTCACCCCTCCACTTT; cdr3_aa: CASNHRAPIESSPLHF
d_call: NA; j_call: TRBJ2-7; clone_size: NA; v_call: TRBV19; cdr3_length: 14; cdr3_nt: TGTGCCAGTAGTTTACAGGGAGGTCCCTACGAGCAGTACTTC; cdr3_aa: CASSLQGGPYEQYF
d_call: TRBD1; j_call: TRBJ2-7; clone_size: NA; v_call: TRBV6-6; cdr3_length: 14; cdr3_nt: TGTGCCAGCAGTTCAGCGGGACAGGGAGTAGAGCAGTACTTC; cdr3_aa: CASSSAGQGVEQYF
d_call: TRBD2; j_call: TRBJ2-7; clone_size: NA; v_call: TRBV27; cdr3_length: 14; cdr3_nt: TGTGCCAGCAGTTTCGGGCGGGAGCGATACGAGCAGTACTTC; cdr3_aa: CASSFGRERYEQYF
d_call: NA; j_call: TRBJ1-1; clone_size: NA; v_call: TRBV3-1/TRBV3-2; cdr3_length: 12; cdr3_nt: TGTGCCAGCAGCCCAGGGACCACTGAAGCTTTCTTT; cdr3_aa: CASSPGTTEAFF